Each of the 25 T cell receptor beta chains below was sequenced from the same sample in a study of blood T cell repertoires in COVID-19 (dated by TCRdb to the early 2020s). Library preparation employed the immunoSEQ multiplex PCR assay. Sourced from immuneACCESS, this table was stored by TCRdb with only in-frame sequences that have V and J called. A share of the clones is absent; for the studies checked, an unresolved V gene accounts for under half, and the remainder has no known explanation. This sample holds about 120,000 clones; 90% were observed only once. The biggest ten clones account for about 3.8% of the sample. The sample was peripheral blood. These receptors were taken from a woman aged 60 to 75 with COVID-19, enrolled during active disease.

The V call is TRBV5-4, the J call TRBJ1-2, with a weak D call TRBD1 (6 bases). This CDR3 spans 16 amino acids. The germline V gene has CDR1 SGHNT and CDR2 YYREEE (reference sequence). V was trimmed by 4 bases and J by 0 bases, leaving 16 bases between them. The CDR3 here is CASSQDSLLANYGYTF. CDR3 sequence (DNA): TGTGCCAGCAGCCAGGACAGCTTGTTAGCTAACTATGGCTACACCTTC.

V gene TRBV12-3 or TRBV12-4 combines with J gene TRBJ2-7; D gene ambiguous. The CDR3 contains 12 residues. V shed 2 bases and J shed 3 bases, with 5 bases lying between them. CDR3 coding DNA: TGTGCCAGCAGTTTACTAGACTACGAGCAGTACTTC. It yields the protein CASSLLDYEQYF.

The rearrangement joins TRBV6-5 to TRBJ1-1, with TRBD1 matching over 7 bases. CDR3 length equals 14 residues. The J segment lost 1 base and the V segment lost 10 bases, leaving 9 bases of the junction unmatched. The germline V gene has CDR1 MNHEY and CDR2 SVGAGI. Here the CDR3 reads CATRKQGPNTEAFF. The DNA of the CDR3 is TGTGCCACCCGCAAACAGGGGCCGAACACTGAAGCTTTCTTT.

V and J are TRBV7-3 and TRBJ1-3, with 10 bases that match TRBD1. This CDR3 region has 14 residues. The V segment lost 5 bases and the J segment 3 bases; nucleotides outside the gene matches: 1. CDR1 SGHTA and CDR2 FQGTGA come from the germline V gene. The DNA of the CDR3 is TGTGCCAGCAGCCGGACAGGGGGTGGAAACACCATATATTTT. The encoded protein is CASSRTGGGNTIYF. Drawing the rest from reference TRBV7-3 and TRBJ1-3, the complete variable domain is GAGVSQTPSNKVTEKGKYVELRCDPISGHTALYWYRQSLGQGPEFLIYFQGTGAADDSGLPNDRFFAVRPEGSVSTLKIQRTERGDSAVYLCASSRTGGGNTIYFGEGSWLTVV.

The CDR3 bases are TGCGCCAGCAGCTTGCGCAGGGGAAGCTATGGCTACACCTTC. Its translation: CASSLRRGSYGYTF. The rearrangement joins TRBV5-1 to TRBJ1-2, with D maybe TRBD1 (6 bases). Germline assignment: CDR1 SGHRS and CDR2 YFSETQ. The CDR3 has 14 amino acids. V lost 1 base and J 4 bases, leaving 11 bases between the germline ends.

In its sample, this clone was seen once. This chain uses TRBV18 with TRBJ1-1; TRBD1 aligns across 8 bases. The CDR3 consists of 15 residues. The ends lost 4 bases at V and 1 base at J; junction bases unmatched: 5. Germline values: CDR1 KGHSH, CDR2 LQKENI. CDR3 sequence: CASSRETGENTEAFF. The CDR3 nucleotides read TGTGCCAGCTCACGCGAGACAGGGGAGAACACTGAAGCTTTCTTT.

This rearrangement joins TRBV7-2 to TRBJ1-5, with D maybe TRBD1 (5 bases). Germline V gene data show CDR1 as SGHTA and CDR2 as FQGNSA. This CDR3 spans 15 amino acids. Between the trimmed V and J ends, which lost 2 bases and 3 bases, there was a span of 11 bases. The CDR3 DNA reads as TGTGCCAGCAGCTTACAAAGGGACTACAATCAGCCCCAGCATTTT. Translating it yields CASSLQRDYNQPQHF.

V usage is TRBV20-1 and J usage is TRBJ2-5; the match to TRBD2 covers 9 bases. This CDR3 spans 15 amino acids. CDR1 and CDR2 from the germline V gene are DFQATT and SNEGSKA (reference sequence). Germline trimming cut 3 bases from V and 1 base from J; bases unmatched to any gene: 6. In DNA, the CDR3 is TGCAGTGCTAGTCGGCGGGGGGGGGCCCAAGAGACCCAGTACTTC. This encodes CSASRRGGAQETQYF.

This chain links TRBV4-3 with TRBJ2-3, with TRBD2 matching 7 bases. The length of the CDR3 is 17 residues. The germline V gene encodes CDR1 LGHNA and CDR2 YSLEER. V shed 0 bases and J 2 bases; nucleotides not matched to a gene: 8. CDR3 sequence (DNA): TGCGCCAGCAGCCAAGAATGGCGCGGGGGAGCCACAGATACGCAGTATTTT. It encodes CASSQEWRGGATDTQYF.

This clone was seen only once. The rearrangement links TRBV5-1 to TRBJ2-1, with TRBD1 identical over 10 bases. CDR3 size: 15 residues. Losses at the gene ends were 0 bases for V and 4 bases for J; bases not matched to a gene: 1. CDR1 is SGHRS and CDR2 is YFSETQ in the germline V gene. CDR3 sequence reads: CASSLGQGAYNEQFF. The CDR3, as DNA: TGCGCCAGCAGCTTGGGACAGGGGGCATACAATGAGCAGTTCTTC.

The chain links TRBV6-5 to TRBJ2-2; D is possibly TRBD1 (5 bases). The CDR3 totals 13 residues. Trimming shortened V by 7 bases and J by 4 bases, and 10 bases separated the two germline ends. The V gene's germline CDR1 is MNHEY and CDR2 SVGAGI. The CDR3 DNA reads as TGTGCCAGCAAAGTGACAGCCACCGGGGAGCTGTTTTTT. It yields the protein CASKVTATGELFF.

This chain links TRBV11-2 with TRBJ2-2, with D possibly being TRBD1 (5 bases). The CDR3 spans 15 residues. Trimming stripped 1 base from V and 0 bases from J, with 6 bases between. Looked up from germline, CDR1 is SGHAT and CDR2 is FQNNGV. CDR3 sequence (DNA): TGTGCCAGCAGCTTAGCAGGGCCGAACACCGGGGAGCTGTTTTTT. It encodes CASSLAGPNTGELFF.

The CDR3 spells CASSLAGGVADTQYF. The CDR3 nucleotides read TGTGCCAGCAGCTTGGCGGGGGGTGTGGCAGATACGCAGTATTTT. The rearrangement joins TRBV11-3 to TRBJ2-3, with 8 bases identical to TRBD2. Germline lookup yields CDR1 SGHNT and CDR2 YENEEA. The V gene end was trimmed by 3 bases and the J gene end by 4 bases; junction bases not matched to a gene: 6. The CDR3 runs to 15 residues. Filled out from reference TRBV11-3 and TRBJ2-3, the complete variable domain reads EAGVVQSPRYKIIEKKQPVAFWCNPISGHNTLYWYLQNLGQGPELLIRYENEEAVDDSQLPKDRFSAERLKGVDSTLKIQPAELGDSAVYLCASSLAGGVADTQYFGPGTRLTVL.

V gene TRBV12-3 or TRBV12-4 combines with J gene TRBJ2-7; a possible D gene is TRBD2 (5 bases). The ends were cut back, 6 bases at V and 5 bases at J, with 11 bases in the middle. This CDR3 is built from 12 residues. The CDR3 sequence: CASRTGYNEQYF. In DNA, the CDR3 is TGTGCCAGCAGGACGGGGTACAACGAGCAGTACTTC.

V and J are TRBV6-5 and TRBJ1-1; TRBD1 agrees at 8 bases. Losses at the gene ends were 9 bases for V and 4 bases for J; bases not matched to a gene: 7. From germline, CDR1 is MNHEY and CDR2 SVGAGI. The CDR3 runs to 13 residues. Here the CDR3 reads CASKKQGGTEAFF. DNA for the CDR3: TGTGCCAGTAAAAAACAGGGGGGCACTGAAGCTTTCTTT.

CDR3: CASYRSRTEAFF. The CDR3 nucleotides read TGCGCCAGCTACAGGTCGCGGACTGAAGCTTTCTTT. This rearrangement joins TRBV5-1 to TRBJ1-1, with D perhaps TRBD1 (5 bases). Germline assignment: CDR1 SGHRS and CDR2 YFSETQ. The ends were cut back, 7 bases at V and 5 bases at J, with 12 bases in the middle. CDR3 length: 12 residues.

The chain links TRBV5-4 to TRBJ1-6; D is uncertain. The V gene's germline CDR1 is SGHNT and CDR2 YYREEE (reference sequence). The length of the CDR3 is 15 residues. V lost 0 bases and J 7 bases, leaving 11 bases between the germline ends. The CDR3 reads CASSLAGPGNSPLHF. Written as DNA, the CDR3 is TGTGCCAGCAGCTTGGCCGGGCCGGGGAATTCACCCCTCCACTTT.

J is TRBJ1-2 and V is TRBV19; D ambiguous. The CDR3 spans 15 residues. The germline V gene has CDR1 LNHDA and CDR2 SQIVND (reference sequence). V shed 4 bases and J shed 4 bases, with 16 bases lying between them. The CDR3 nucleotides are TGTGCCAGTAGTAACCCCCCATTTGAGGGCTATGGCTACACCTTC. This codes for CASSNPPFEGYGYTF.

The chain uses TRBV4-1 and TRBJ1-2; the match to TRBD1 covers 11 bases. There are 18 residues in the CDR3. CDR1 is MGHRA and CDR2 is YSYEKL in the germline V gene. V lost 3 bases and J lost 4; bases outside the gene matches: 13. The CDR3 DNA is TGCGCCAGCAGCCAGCCGGGACAGGGGGGTTCGCGGGCCTATGGCTACACCTTC. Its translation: CASSQPGQGGSRAYGYTF.

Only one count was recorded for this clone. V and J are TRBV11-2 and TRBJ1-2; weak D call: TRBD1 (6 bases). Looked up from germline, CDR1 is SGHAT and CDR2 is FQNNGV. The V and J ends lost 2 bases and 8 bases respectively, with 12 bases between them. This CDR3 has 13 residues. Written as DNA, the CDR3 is TGTGCCAGCAGCTTATTTGGGGGCGGCGGCTACACCTTC. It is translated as CASSLFGGGGYTF.

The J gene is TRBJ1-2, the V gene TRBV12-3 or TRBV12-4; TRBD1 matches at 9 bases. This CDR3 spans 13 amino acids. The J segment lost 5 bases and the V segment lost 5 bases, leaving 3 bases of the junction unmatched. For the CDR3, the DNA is TGTGCCAGCAGTCTGGGACAGGGTTATGGCTACACCTTC. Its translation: CASSLGQGYGYTF.

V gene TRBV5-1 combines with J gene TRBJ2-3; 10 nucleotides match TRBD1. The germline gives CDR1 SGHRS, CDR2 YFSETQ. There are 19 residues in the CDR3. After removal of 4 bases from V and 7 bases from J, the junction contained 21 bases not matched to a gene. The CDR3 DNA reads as TGCGCCAGCAGCCAAACCGGGACAGGGGCCCGACCCCCTGAATATACGCAGTATTTT. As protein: CASSQTGTGARPPEYTQYF.

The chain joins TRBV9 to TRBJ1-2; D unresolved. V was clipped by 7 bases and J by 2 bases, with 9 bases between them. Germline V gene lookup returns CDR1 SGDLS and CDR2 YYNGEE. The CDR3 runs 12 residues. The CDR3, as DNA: TGTGCCAGCTATGGCAGGAACTATGGCTACACCTTC. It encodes CASYGRNYGYTF.

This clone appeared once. The CDR3: CAIREDTYYEQYF. The CDR3 region has the DNA TGTGCCATCAGGGAAGACACCTACTACGAGCAGTACTTC. The rearrangement links TRBV10-3 to TRBJ2-7; D not resolved. Germline assignment: CDR1 ENHRY and CDR2 SYGVKD. The CDR3 sequence is 13 residues long. V shed 6 bases and J shed 3 bases, with 12 bases lying between them.

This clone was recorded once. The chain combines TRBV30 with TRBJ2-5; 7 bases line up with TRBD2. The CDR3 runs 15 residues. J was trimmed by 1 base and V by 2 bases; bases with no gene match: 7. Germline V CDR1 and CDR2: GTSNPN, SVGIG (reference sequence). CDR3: CAWSFGGGPQETQYF. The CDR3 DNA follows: TGTGCCTGGAGTTTCGGGGGAGGGCCCCAAGAGACCCAGTACTTC.